The 4 T cell receptor beta chains presented below share a single source sample, sequenced in a study of response to subunit inactivated influenza vaccine. One entry per CDR3 protein, called by TCRdb with MiXCR from the RT-PCR reads. This table holds about 800,000 distinct CDR3 sequences, 21% found once. Sequenced material: PBMCs from blood, taken 5 to 6 days after vaccination. Every receptor here comes from a man aged 50 to 60 who received an inactivated influenza vaccine.

This clonotype has a single count. The chain employs TRBV20-1 and TRBJ2-2, with TRBD2 as a possible D gene (6 bases). Trimming took 4 bases from V and 3 from J, leaving 18 bases between them. CDR3 length: 16 residues. Germline assignment: CDR1 DFQATT and CDR2 SNEGSKA (reference sequence). CDR3 sequence (DNA): TGCAGTGCTAATACGGTCGGGGGAGGCGACACCGGGGAGCTGTTTTTT. Amino acids: CSANTVGGGDTGELFF.

In its sample, this clonotype was seen a few times. The chain uses TRBV28 and TRBJ2-7; a weak D match, TRBD1 (5 bases). The V and J ends lost 6 bases and 0 bases respectively, with 9 bases between them. CDR3 length: 13 amino acids. The germline gives CDR1 MDHEN, CDR2 SYDVKM. The CDR3 loop reads CASRTDISYEQYF. The CDR3 nucleotides are TGTGCCAGCAGAACGGACATCTCCTACGAGCAGTACTTC.

This clonotype has only a few counts. The rearrangement links TRBV12-3 or TRBV12-4 to TRBJ1-1; D gene unclear. This CDR3 is built from 15 residues. The germline V and J ends were trimmed by 4 bases and 7 bases, with 19 bases remaining between them. The CDR3, as DNA: TGTGCCAGCAGTTCCACGGGTCTGAACACTGTTGAAGCTTTCTTT. Amino acids: CASSSTGLNTVEAFF.

The CDR3 here is CATATGLAGVDEQFF. Written as DNA, the CDR3 is TGTGCCACCGCCACGGGACTAGCGGGAGTTGATGAGCAGTTCTTC. This sequence joins TRBV15 and TRBJ2-1; 14 bases are shared with TRBD2. Germline CDR1 and CDR2: LNHNV and YYDKDF (reference sequence). V was clipped by 8 bases and J by 8 bases; unmatched bases: 8. This CDR3 spans 15 amino acids.